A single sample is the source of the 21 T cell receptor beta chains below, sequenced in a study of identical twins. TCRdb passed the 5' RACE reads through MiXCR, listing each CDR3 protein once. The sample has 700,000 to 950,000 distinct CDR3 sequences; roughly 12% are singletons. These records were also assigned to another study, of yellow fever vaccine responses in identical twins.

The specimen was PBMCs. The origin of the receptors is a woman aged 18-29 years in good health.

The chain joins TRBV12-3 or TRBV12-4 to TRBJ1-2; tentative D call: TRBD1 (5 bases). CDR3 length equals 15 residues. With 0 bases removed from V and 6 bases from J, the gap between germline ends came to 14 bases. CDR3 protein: CASSLANMGGDGYTF. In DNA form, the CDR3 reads TGTGCCAGCAGTTTAGCGAATATGGGGGGTGATGGCTACACCTTC.

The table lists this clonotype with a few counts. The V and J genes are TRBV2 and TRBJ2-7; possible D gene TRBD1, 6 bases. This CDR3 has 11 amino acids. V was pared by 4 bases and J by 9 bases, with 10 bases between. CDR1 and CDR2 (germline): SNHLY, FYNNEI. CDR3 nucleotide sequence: TGTGCCAGCAGTGTTTGGACAGCGCAGTACGTC. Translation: CASSVWTAQYV.

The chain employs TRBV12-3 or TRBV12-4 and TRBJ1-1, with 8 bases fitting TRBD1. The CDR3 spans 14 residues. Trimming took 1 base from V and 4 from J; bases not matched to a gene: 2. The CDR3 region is CASSLGTGLTEAFF. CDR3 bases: TGTGCCAGCAGTTTAGGGACAGGGCTCACTGAAGCTTTCTTT.

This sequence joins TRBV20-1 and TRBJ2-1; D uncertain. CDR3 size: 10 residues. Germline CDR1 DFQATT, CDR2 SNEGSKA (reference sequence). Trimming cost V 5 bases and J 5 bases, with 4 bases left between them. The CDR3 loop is CSAGDNEQFF. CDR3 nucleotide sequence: TGCAGTGCTGGGGACAATGAGCAGTTCTTC.

The CDR3 here is CSVTTSGGVSNEQFF. CDR3 sequence (DNA): TGCAGTGTAACGACTAGCGGGGGGGTTTCCAATGAGCAGTTCTTC. V usage is TRBV20-1 and J usage is TRBJ2-1; TRBD2 agrees at 14 bases. The CDR3 runs to 15 residues. V was pared by 7 bases and J by 6 bases, with 8 bases of the junction left unmatched. Per the germline V gene, CDR1 is DFQATT and CDR2 is SNEGSKA (reference sequence).

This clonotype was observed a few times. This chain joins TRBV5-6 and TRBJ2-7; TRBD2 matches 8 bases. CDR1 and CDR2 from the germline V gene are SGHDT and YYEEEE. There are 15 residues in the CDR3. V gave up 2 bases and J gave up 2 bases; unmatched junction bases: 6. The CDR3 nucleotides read TGTGCCAGCAGCTTCGGGGGGGGACACACCTACGAGCAGTACGTC. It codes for CASSFGGGHTYEQYV.

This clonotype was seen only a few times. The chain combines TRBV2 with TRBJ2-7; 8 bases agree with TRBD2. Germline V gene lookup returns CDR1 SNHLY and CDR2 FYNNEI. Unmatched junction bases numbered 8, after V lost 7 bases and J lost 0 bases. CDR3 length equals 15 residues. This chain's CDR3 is CASTGLSGSSYEQYF. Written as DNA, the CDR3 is TGTGCCAGCACGGGTTTGAGCGGGAGCTCCTACGAGCAGTACTTC.

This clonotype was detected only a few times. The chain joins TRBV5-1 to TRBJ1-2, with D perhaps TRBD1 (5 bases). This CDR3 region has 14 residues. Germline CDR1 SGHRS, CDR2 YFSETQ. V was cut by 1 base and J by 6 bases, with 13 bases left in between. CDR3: CASSLLQGVDGYTF. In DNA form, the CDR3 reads TGCGCCAGCAGCTTGTTGCAGGGAGTCGATGGCTACACCTTC.

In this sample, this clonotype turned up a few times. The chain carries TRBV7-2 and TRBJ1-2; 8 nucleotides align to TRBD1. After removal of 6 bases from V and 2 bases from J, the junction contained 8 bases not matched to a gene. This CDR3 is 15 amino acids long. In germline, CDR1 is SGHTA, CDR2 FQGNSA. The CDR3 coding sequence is TGTGCCAGCAGTTTTAGTCGGACAGGGAACTATGGCTACACCTTC. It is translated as CASSFSRTGNYGYTF.

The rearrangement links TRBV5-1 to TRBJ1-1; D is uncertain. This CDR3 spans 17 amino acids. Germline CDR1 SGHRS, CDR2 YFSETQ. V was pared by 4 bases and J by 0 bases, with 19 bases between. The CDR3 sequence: CASSAGGSGRVNTEAFF. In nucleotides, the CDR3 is TGCGCCAGCAGCGCCGGCGGCAGTGGACGTGTGAACACTGAAGCTTTCTTT.

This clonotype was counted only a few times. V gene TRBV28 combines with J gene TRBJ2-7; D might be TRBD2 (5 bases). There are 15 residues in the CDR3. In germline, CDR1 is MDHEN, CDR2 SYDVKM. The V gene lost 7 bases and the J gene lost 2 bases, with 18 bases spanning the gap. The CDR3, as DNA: TGTGCCAGCACCTCTTACGGGGAGACCACCTACGAGCAGTACTTC. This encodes CASTSYGETTYEQYF.

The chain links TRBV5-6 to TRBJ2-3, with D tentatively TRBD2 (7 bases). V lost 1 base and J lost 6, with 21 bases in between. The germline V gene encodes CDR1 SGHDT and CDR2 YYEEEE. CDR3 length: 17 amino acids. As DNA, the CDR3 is TGTGCCAGCAGCTTGTTAGGCGGGGGCCCGGTGGATGATACGCAGTATTTT. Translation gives CASSLLGGGPVDDTQYF.

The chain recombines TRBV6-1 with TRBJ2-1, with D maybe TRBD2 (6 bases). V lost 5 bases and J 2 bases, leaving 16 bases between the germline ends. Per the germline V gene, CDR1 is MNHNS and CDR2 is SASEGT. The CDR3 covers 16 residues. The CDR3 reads CASSMGLGGPYNEQFF. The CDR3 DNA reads TGTGCCAGCAGTATGGGTTTGGGGGGACCCTACAATGAGCAGTTCTTC.

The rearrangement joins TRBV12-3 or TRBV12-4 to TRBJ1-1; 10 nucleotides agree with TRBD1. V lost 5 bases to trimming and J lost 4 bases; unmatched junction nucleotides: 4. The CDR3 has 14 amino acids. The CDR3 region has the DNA TGTGCCAGCAGTCCAGGGGACAGGGGCACTGAAGCTTTCTTT. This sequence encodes CASSPGDRGTEAFF.

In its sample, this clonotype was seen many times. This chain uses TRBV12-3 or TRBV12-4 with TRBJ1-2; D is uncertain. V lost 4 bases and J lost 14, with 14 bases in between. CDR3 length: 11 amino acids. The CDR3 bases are TGTGCCAGCAGTTCTGGGCAGCCAGTAACCTTC. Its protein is CASSSGQPVTF.

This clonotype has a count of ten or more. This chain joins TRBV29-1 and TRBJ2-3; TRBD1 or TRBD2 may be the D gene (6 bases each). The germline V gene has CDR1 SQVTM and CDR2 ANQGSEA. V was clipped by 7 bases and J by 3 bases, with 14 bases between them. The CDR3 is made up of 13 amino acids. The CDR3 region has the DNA TGCAGCGGAGGGAGGCAGGGGACAGATACGCAGTATTTT. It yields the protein CSGGRQGTDTQYF.

The DNA for the CDR3 is TGTGCCAGCACCCCAGGGGAGGTTGAGACCCAGTACTTC. This encodes CASTPGEVETQYF. This chain links TRBV12-3 or TRBV12-4 with TRBJ2-5; D is tentatively TRBD1 or TRBD2 (6 bases each). V was trimmed by 7 bases and J by 5 bases, leaving 14 bases between them. The CDR3 totals 13 residues.

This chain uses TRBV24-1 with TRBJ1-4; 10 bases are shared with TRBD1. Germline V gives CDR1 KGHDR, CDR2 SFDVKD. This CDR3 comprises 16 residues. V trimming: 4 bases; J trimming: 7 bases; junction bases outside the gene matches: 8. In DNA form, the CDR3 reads TGTGCCACCAGTGACGCCGGGACAGGGGTCGGTGAAAAACTGTTTTTT. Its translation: CATSDAGTGVGEKLFF.

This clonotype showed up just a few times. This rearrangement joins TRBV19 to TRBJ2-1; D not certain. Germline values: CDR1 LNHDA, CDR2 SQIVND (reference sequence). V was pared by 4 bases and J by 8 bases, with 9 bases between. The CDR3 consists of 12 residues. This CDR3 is CASSTPGDEQFF. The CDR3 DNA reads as TGTGCCAGTAGTACCCCTGGGGATGAGCAGTTCTTC.

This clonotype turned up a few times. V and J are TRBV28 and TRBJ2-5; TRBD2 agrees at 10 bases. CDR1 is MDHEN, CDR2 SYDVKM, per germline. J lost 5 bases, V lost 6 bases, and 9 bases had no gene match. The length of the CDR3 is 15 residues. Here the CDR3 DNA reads TGTGCCAGCAGGATCCCTAGCGGGGGCGGCGAGACCCAGTACTTC. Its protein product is CASRIPSGGGETQYF.

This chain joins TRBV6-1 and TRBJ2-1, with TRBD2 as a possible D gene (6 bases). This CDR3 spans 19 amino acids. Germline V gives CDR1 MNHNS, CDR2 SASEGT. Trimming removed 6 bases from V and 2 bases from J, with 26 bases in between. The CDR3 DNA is TGTGCCAGCAGCCCGACTGAGACCACCGGGACTGTTACCTACAATGAGCAGTTCTTC. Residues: CASSPTETTGTVTYNEQFF.